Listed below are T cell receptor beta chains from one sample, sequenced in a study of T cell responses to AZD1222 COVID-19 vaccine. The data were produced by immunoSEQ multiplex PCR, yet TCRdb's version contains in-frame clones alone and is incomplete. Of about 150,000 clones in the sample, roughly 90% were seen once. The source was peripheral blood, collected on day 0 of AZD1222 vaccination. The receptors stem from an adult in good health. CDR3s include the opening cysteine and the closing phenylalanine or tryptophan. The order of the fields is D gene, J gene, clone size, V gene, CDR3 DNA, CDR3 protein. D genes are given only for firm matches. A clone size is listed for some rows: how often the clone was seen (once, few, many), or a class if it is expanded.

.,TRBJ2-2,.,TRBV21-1,TGTGCCAGCAGCAAAGAGGGTGGACAGGGGGCAAACACCGGGGAGCTGTTTTTT,CASSKEGGQGANTGELFF
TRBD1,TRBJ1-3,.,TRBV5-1,TGCGCCAGCAGCGGGACAGGGATCATTGACACCATATATTTT,CASSGTGIIDTIYF
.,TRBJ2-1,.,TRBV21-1,TGTGCCAGCAGCAAGGAGAGCGGGAGGGCCGCTTACAATGAGCAGTTCTTC,CASSKESGRAAYNEQFF
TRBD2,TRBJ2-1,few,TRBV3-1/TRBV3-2,TGTGCCAGCAGCCAAAGACTAGCGGATGGGTCCTACAATGAGCAGTTCTTC,CASSQRLADGSYNEQFF
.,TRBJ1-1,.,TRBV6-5,TGTGCCAGCAGATTTGACGTAATGAACACTGAAGCTTTCTTT,CASRFDVMNTEAFF
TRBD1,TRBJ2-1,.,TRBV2,TGTGCCAGCAGGGAACGGACAGGCATCAATGAGCAGTTCTTC,CASRERTGINEQFF
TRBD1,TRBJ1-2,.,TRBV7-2,TGTGCCAGCAGCTTAGCAGGGGGCCCTAACTATGGCTACACCTTC,CASSLAGGPNYGYTF
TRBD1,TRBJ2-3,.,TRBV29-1,TGCAGCGCCGACAGGGGATTTATGAGCACAGATACGCAGTATTTT,CSADRGFMSTDTQYF
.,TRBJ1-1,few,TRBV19,TGTGCCAGTAGTACCTCGATAAACACTGAAGCTTTCTTT,CASSTSINTEAFF
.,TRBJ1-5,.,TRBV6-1,TGTGCCAGCAGTGAAGAAGGGGGGTCCCATAGCAATCAGCCCCAGCATTTT,CASSEEGGSHSNQPQHF
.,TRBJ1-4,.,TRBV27,TGTGCCAGCAGTTCGGGATTCCCAACTAATGAAAAACTGTTTTTT,CASSSGFPTNEKLFF
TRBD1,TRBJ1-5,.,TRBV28,TGTGCCAGCAGTTACAGGGGCGTTAGCAATCAGCCCCAGCATTTT,CASSYRGVSNQPQHF
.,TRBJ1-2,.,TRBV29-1,TGCAGCGTTGAACGACAGGCCGGGGGAGGCTACACCTTC,CSVERQAGGGYTF
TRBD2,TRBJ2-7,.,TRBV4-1,TGCGCCAGCAGCTCGGGACTAGCGGATTCCTACGAGCAGTACTTC,CASSSGLADSYEQYF
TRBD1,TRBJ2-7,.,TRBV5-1,TGCGCCAGCAGCCGCGCTACAGGGGCTGTCGAGCAGTACTTC,CASSRATGAVEQYF
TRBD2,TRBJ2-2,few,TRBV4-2,TGTGCCAGCAGCCAAAGAATAGCGGGAGCCACCGGGGAGCTGTTTTTT,CASSQRIAGATGELFF
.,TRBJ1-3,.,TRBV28,TGTGCCAGCAGGGAAGGGGGAAGCTCTGGAAACACCATATATTTT,CASREGGSSGNTIYF
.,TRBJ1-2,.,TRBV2,TGTGCCAGCAGTCAGGTCAACTATGGCTACACCTTC,CASSQVNYGYTF
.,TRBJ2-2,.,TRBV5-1,TGCGCCAGCAGCTTGGGGGGGACGGCGAACACCGGGGAGCTGTTTTTT,CASSLGGTANTGELFF
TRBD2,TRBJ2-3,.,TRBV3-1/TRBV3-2,TGTGCCAGCAGCGGACTAGCGGGAGCCCCCTACACAGATACGCAGTATTTT,CASSGLAGAPYTDTQYF
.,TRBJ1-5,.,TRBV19,TGTGCCAGTAGTGGCCGACAGATTAGCAATCAGCCCCAGCATTTT,CASSGRQISNQPQHF